This T cell receptor beta chain appears in the sequencing data of a study of T cells expressing NK-cell markers. Turning to the study itself: Most of the eight sequenced donors were classified as HCMV-seropositive, and one was classified as seronegative.

The CDR3 runs 15 residues. Synthesis of TCR beta cDNA relied on 5'RACE template switching carrying UMIs. TCRdb re-called the 5' RACE reads and gives one entry per CDR3 protein, without DNA. Its listing shows about 390,000 distinct CDR3 sequences. The receptor was isolated from a woman aged 50 to 60 in good health. The rearrangement links TRBV12-3 or TRBV12-4 to TRBJ1-4; TCRdb indicates TRBD1, and absent DNA this call remains unverified. Input material: blood T cells: a sorted CD56 or NKG2C T cell subset, CD4+ or CD8+ T cells, or bulk PBMC T cells (not recorded which). CDR3 in amino acids: CASSDDRATNEKLFF.